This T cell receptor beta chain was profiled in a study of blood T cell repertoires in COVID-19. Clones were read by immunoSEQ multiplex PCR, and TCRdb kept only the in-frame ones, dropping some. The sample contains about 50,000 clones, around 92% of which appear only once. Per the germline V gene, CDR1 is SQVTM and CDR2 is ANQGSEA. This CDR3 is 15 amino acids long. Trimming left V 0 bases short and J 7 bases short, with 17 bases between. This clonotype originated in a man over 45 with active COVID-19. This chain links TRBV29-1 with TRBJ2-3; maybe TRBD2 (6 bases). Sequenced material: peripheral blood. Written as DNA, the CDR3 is TGCAGCGTTGAAGAGACTAGACGGAACGATTATACGCAGTATTTT. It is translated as CSVEETRRNDYTQYF.